This TCR beta chain was sequenced for a study of T cells in Graves' hyperthyroidism and ophthalmopathy. This clonotype has just a few counts. No antigen is known for it. Broader study findings: In the analysis, a 13 V-J model separated ophthalmopathy from stable hyperthyroidism. The majority of expanded thyroid clonotypes above 0.001 also appeared in blood.

This CDR3 region has 16 residues. Germline V gene sequence: CDR1 SGHTA, CDR2 FQGNSA. V lost 5 bases, J lost 4 bases, and 8 bases stayed unmatched. Regions amplified from RNA transcripts were the TCR beta CDR3 regions. The TCR CDR3 first-round RT-PCR relied on the HTBI primer set. In TCRdb, the multiplex PCR reads were re-called with MiXCR into one record per CDR3 protein. The sample holds 500,000 or so distinct CDR3 sequences, around 15% seen once. Together with thyroid ultrasound, orbital computed tomography, serum thyroxine and TRAb, clinical symptoms were used for diagnoses. The specimen was blood. The clonotype comes from a woman aged 25 to 39 with Graves' ophthalmopathy. This chain links TRBV7-2 with TRBJ2-2, with 9 bases matching TRBD1. The CDR3 DNA reads TGTGCCAGCAGCCCAGGGACAGGGTTGGGCACCGGGGAGCTGTTTTTT. It codes for CASSPGTGLGTGELFF. The variable domain in full, with the rest retrieved from reference TRBV7-2 and TRBJ2-2, is GAGVSQSPSNKVTEKGKDVELRCDPISGHTALYWYRQSLGQGLEFLIYFQGNSAPDKSGLPSDRFSAERTGGSVSTLTIQRTQQEDSAVYLCASSPGTGLGTGELFFGEGSRLTVL.